This T cell receptor beta chain was sequenced for a study of blood T cell repertoires in COVID-19. Across the study: Samples of COVID-19 (acute and convalescent) were obtained from the United States, Italy and Spain. T cells, B-cell-depleted T cells, or PBMCs provided the cDNA or gDNA that served as material.

Original processing methods: Counts of nucleated cells, estimated from reference gene primer amplification, were obtained. The protocol was immunoSEQ multiplex PCR, while the TCRdb copy is restricted to in-frame clones and leaves out a portion. For V, J and clone size, that table is used; D and trimming come from the DNA. Of roughly 350,000 clones in the sample, around 89% were seen once. The CDR3 runs to 15 residues. Trimming cost V 3 bases and J 3 bases, with 12 bases left between them. Germline assignment: CDR1 SGHTA and CDR2 FQGNSA. The chain employs TRBV7-2 and TRBJ2-1; tentative D call: TRBD2 (5 bases). The clonotype comes from a woman aged 50 to 65 with active or convalescent COVID-19. Material: peripheral blood. CDR3 in amino acids: CASSFDFGDYNEQFF. In DNA, the CDR3 is TGTGCCAGCAGCTTCGACTTCGGGGACTACAATGAGCAGTTCTTC.